Given below is one T cell receptor beta chain in context. The antigen remains undetermined. Trimming left V 2 bases short and J 0 bases short, with 14 bases between. CDR1 and CDR2 (germline): SEHNR, FQNEAQ (reference sequence). The CDR3 contains 17 residues. This entry is derived from a study of T-cell reconstitution after alpha-beta-depleted transplantation in children. Study-wide results and caveats: By about two months after transplant, alpha-beta T cells reportedly arose from several hundred graft clones that had expanded. One year after transplant, T-cell counts and diversity came mostly from newly produced T cells.

Preparing the TCRbeta library involved the use of unique molecular identifiers. Using its own MiXCR run on the PCR reads, TCRdb lists one record per CDR3 protein. In the table there are about 830,000 distinct CDR3 sequences, 15% to 20% of which are singletons. This chain connects TRBV7-9 to TRBJ2-1; no clear D gene. This sequence was found in a male patient younger than 18 who had a stem cell transplant for acute lymphoblastic leukemia, so the T cells may come from the graft donor. The specimen was PBMCs, mostly from graft donor cells, collected 360 days after TCRalphabeta/CD19-depleted stem cell transplant. CDR3 in DNA: TGTGCCAGCAGCTTATTAGCCTACACAAGCTCCTACAATGAGCAGTTCTTC. It yields the protein CASSLLAYTSSYNEQFF.